This paragraph covers one T cell receptor beta chain sequence. The antigen is not known. The sample originates from a study of blood T cells in healthy people across ages. Overall study results and limits: Possibly confounding the expanded clonotype changes was the fact that donor CMV status was unknown.

For the second PCR, which ran for roughly 7 to 11 cycles, a sample-barcoded 5' primer and a J-beta primer mix were used. TCRdb redid the calling of the 5' RACE reads with MiXCR, one entry per CDR3 protein. Of 760,000 or so distinct CDR3 sequences in the sample, roughly 25% are singletons; the top ten hold 9.4%. The ends were cut back, 0 bases at V and 13 bases at J, with 16 bases in the middle. Germline CDR1 is SEHNR and CDR2 is FQNEAQ (reference sequence). There are 14 residues in the CDR3. A further study also used this sample, focusing on T cells of mothers and their children. That work adds: Every mother supplied over 8 million TCR beta CDR3 reads and every child some 2.7 million. Researchers report slightly higher, though non-significant, overlap in related mother-child pairs than in unrelated pairs.

The source is a boy aged 5-17 years in good health. The chain links TRBV7-9 to TRBJ2-1; D is perhaps TRBD2 (6 bases). Material: blood. The CDR3 nucleotides are TGTGCCAGCAGCTTAGCGCTGGGTAGCGGCATTCAGTTCTTC. Its protein is CASSLALGSGIQFF.